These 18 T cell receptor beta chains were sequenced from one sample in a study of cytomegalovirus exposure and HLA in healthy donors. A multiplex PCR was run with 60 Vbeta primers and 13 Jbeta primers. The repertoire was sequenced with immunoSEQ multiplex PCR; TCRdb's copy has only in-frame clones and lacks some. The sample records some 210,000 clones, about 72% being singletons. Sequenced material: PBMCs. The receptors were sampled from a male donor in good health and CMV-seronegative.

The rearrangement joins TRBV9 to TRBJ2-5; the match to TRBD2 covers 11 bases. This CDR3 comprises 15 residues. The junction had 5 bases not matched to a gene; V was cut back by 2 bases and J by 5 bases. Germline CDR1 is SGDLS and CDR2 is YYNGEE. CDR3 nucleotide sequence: TGTGCCAGCAGCGTCCATAGCGGGAGGGCCGAGACCCAGTACTTC. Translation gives CASSVHSGRAETQYF.

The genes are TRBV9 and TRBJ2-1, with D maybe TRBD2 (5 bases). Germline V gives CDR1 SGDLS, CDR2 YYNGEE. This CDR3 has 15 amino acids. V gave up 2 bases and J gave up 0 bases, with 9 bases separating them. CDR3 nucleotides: TGTGCCAGCAGCGTGTTAGCGAGCTCCTACAATGAGCAGTTCTTC. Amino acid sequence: CASSVLASSYNEQFF. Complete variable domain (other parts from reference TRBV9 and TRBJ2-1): DSGVTQTPKHLITATGQRVTLRCSPRSGDLSVYWYQQSLDQGLQFLIQYYNGEERAKGNILERFSAQQFPDLHSELNLSSLELGDSALYFCASSVLASSYNEQFFGPGTRLTVL.

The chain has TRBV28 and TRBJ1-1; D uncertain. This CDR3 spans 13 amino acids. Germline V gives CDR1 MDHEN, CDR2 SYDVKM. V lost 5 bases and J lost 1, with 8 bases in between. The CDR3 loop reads CASSPFPNTEAFF. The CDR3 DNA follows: TGTGCCAGCAGTCCTTTCCCGAACACTGAAGCTTTCTTT. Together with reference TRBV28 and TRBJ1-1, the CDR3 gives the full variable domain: DVKVTQSSRYLVKRTGEKVFLECVQDMDHENMFWYRQDPGLGLRLIYFSYDVKMKEKGDIPEGYSVSREKKERFSLILESASTNQTSMYLCASSPFPNTEAFFGQGTRLTVV.

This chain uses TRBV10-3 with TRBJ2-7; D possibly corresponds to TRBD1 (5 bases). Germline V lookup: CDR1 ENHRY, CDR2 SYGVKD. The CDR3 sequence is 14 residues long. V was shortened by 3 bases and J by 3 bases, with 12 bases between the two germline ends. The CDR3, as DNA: TGTGCCATCAGTGAATCCAGGGAATTCTACGAGCAGTACTTC. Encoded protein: CAISESREFYEQYF.

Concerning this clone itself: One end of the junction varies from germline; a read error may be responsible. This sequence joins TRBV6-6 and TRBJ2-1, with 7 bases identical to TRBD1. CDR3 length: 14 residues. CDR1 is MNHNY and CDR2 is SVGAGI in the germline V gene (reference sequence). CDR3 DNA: TGTGCCAGCAGTTACAATAACCTGGGAAGGGGGCTTGTCTTC. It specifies CASSYNNLGRGLVF.

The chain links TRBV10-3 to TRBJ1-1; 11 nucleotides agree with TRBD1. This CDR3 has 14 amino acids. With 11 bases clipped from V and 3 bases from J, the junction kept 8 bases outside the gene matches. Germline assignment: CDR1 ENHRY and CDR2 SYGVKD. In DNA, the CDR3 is TGTGCCTCGGGACAGGGGGTCCTATACACTGAAGCTTTCTTT. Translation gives CASGQGVLYTEAFF.

The CDR3 nucleotides are TGTGCCAGCACGGCTAGCGGGAGTGCATGGCAGTTCTTC. This translates into CASTASGSAWQFF. This chain connects TRBV6-5 to TRBJ2-1; 10 positions agree with TRBD2. Germline loops: CDR1 MNHEY, CDR2 SVGAGI. This CDR3 has 13 amino acids. The V and J ends lost 7 bases and 12 bases, in that order; junction bases with no gene match: 9.

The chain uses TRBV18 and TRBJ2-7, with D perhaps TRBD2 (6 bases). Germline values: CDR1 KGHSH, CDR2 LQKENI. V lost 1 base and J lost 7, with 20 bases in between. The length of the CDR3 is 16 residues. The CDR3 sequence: CASSPRGLPGAEEQYF. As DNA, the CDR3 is TGTGCCAGCTCACCACGAGGGCTCCCGGGAGCTGAGGAGCAGTACTTC.

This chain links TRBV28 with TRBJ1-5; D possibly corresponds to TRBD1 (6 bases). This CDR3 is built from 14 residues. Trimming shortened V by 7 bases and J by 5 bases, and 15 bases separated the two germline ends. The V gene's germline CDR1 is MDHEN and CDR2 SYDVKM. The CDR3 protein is CASTRSGHDQPQHF. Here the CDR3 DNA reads TGTGCCAGCACTCGGTCGGGACACGATCAGCCCCAGCATTTT. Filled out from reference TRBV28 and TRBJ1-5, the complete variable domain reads DVKVTQSSRYLVKRTGEKVFLECVQDMDHENMFWYRQDPGLGLRLIYFSYDVKMKEKGDIPEGYSVSREKKERFSLILESASTNQTSMYLCASTRSGHDQPQHFGDGTRLSIL.

The CDR3 DNA reads TGCAGCGTTGACAGGGGGCTAAGGAATGGCTACACCTTC. This translates into CSVDRGLRNGYTF. V gene TRBV29-1 combines with J gene TRBJ1-2; TRBD1 matches 8 bases. The CDR3 consists of 13 residues. CDR1 and CDR2 from the germline V gene are SQVTM and ANQGSEA. With 3 bases clipped from V and 6 bases from J, the junction kept 6 bases outside the gene matches.

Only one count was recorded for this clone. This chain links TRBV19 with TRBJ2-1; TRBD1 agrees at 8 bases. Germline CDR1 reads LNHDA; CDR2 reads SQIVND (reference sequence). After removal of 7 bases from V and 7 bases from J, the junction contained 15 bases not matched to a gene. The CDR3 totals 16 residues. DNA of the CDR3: TGTGCCAGTACCAAACTACCGGGACAGGAAGGTAATGAGCAGTTCTTC. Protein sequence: CASTKLPGQEGNEQFF.

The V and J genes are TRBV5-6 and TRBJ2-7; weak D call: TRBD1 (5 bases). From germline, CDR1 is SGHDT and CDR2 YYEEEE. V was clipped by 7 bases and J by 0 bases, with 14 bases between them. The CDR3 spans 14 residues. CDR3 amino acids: CASRVGLFSYEQYF. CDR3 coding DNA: TGTGCCAGCCGAGTGGGGCTCTTCTCCTACGAGCAGTACTTC.

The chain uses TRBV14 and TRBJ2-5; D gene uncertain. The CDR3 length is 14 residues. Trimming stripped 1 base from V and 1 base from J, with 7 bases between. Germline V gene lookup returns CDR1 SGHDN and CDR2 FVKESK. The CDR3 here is CASSQVRSQETQYF. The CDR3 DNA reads TGTGCCAGCAGCCAAGTACGCAGCCAAGAGACCCAGTACTTC.

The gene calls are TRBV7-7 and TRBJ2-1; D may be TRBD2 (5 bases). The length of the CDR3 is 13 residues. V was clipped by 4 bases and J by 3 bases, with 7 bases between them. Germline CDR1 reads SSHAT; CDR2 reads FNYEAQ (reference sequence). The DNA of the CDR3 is TGTGCCAGCAGCTCCGGGATCTACAATGAGCAGTTCTTC. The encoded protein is CASSSGIYNEQFF.

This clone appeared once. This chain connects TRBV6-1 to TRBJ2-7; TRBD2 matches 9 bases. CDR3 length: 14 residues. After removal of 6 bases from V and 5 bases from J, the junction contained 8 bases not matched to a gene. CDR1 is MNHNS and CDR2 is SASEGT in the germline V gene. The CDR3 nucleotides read TGTGCCAGCAGAGTAGCGGGAGAGGGCAACGAGCAGTACTTC. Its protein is CASRVAGEGNEQYF.

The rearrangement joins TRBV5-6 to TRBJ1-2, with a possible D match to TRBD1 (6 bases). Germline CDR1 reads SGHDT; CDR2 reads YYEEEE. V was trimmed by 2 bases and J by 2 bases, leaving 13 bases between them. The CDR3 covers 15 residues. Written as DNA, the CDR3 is TGTGCCAGCAGCTTTACAGGGTCGGTCAACTATGGCTACACCTTC. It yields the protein CASSFTGSVNYGYTF.

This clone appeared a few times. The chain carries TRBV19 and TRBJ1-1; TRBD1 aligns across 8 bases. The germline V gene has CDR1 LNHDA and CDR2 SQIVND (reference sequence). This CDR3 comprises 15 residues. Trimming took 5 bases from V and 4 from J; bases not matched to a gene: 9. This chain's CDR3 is CASSHRQGRGTEAFF. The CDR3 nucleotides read TGTGCCAGTAGTCACCGACAGGGGAGGGGCACTGAAGCTTTCTTT.

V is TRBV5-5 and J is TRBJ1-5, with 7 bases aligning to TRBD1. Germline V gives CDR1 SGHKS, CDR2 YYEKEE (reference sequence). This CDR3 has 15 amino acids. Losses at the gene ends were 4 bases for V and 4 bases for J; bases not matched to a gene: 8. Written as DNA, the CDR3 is TGTGCCAGCAGCCTAAACAGACAGGGAAATCAGCCCCAGCATTTT. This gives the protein CASSLNRQGNQPQHF.